Detailed here is one TCR beta chain. No cognate antigen has been identified for it. The input lacks base qualities; no much larger clone sits a single base away. CDR1 is given as SGHKS and CDR2 as YYEKEE, both from the germline V gene (reference sequence). Including cysteine and phenylalanine, the CDR3 has 15 amino acids. Only the CDR3 part of the read is kept: 45 bases, read in frame from the first base. V is shortened by 4 bases, J by 0 bases, and the region joining them spans 11 bases. These data come from a study of T cell responses to AZD1222 COVID-19 vaccine (dated by TCRdb to about 2021). Notes on the research overall: TCR sequencing covered approximately 230 trial participants: nearly 210 given two doses of AZD1222 and some 25 given two doses of MenACWY control vaccine. Trial participants were enrolled into age subgroups of 18-55, 56-69 and 70-plus years, which contained 148, 28 and 57 TCR-sequenced participants, respectively. Study-wide conclusions, independent of this receptor: CD4 TCRs associated with the vaccine covered the entire spike protein, and the dominant responses were in regions 160-218 and 743-854. The 56-69-year group was small, and its depth increase did not reach significance, likely because of low power. Conclusions about previously exposed vaccinees are limited, since just 6 or 7 AZD1222 recipients were seropositive for SARS-CoV-2 at baseline. After two AZD1222 doses, both the breadth and the depth of spike-specific TCRs were significantly higher than at day 0 and than in MenACWY recipients. Because no day 14 peak-response samples were available, repertoires were characterized only after the peak T cell response. Participants were mostly white British and included more females than males, and it was suggested by the authors that clonal diversity may have been underestimated. Epitopes outside the regions mutated in the B.1.351 and B.1.1.7 variants were reportedly recognized by nearly half of the unique spike-specific TCRs.

The CDR3 regions of human TCRbeta chains were analyzed by immunosequencing. In the source study's methods: TCRs in the repertoires were matched against a reference library of SARS-CoV-2-specific TCRs that had been generated with the MIRA antigen-specificity platform. Breadth was defined as the fraction of unique TCRs that were SARS-CoV-2-associated, and depth was defined as the fraction of total T cells that were SARS-CoV-2-associated. Using the MIRA data, each spike-specific TCR was mapped to the spike region that the TCR reacts to and placed in a CD4 or CD8 class. Log10-transformed breadth and depth values were compared by one-way ANOVA with Sidak's multiple comparisons tests. Held by TCRdb, this immuneACCESS table contains in-frame sequences only and omits some clones. Under half of the omission traces to an unresolved V gene where checked; the cause of the rest is unknown. That table is the source of V, J and clone size, and D and trimming were worked out from the DNA. For this sample there are some 120,000 clones; approximately 88% appear just once. Jointly, the top ten make up 5% to 7% of the sample.

According to the study, the label for this sample's time point signals: about 28 days (+/-7) after the second vaccine dose. AZD1222 recipients whose second dose came at about 4 weeks and those whose second dose came at about 12 weeks were combined into one group, since spike-specific TCR depth and breadth did not differ between the two schedules. Vaccinee samples came from UK trials COV001 and COV002, including a single-blind randomized controlled phase 2/3 trial of AZD1222 (ChAdOx1 nCoV-19) in healthy adults. Trial participant PBMC samples were collected at day 0 and day 28 after the second dose for TCRbeta chain sequencing.

Sequences were derived from peripheral blood, sampled 28 days after the second AZD1222 dose. The TCR comes from an adult who received the AZD1222 COVID-19 vaccine. This chain is built from TRBV5-5 and TRBJ1-3; the D segment could be TRBD1, given 6 matching bases. Read as DNA, the sequence is TGTGCCAGCAGCCTACAGGGAGGCTCTGGAAACACCATATATTTT. Translated, it reads CASSLQGGSGNTIYF.